A selection of T cell receptor beta chains follows, all from one sample in a study of T cell repertoires in cytomegalovirus infection. No antigen has been identified for these receptors. TCRdb passed the reads through MiXCR, listing each CDR3 protein once. The data show about 920,000 distinct CDR3 sequences, around 32% seen once. Specimen: cultured CD8+ T cells from PBMCs, collected from culture after CMV antigen stimulation. These TCRs come from a human donor in good health (CMV status not recorded). Some clones in this sample may be carry-over from other donors' samples. Both conserved end residues are part of each CDR3. The order of the fields is V gene, D gene, clone size, J gene, CDR3 DNA, CDR3 protein. A D gene is named only where the DNA matches it firmly. Clone size is given for some rows only: seen once, a few or many times, or a class if the clone is expanded.

v_gene: TRBV27; d_gene: TRBD1; abundance: .; j_gene: TRBJ1-1; CDR3nt: TGTGCCAGCAGTCTAACAGGGGAGGCTGAAGCTTTCTTT; CDR3aa: CASSLTGEAEAFF
v_gene: TRBV11-3; d_gene: .; abundance: .; j_gene: TRBJ2-5; CDR3nt: TGTGCCAGCAGCCACTTTTCTAGCCCTCCAGAGACCCAGTACTTC; CDR3aa: CASSHFSSPPETQYF
v_gene: TRBV5-6; d_gene: .; abundance: few; j_gene: TRBJ1-1; CDR3nt: TGTGCCAGCAGCTTGGTATTGTGGAGTAGCGACACTGAAGCTTTCTTT; CDR3aa: CASSLVLWSSDTEAFF
v_gene: TRBV7-2; d_gene: .; abundance: many; j_gene: TRBJ1-1; CDR3nt: TGTGCCAGCAGCCGCCCCCTAGCAGGGAGGTTCACTGAAGCTTTCTTT; CDR3aa: CASSRPLAGRFTEAFF
v_gene: TRBV19; d_gene: .; abundance: many; j_gene: TRBJ1-6; CDR3nt: TGTGCCAGTAGTCCCGGAGGGACACCCCTCCACTTT; CDR3aa: CASSPGGTPLHF
v_gene: TRBV7-9; d_gene: .; abundance: .; j_gene: TRBJ2-7; CDR3nt: TGTGCCAGCAGCTTAGTGGCCGAGCAGTACTTC; CDR3aa: CASSLVAEQYF
v_gene: TRBV19; d_gene: TRBD1; abundance: few; j_gene: TRBJ1-1; CDR3nt: TGTGCCAGTAGTAGACAGGGAAGGAGCGGTGGTGAAGCTTTCTTT; CDR3aa: CASSRQGRSGGEAFF
v_gene: TRBV29-1; d_gene: .; abundance: .; j_gene: TRBJ1-2; CDR3nt: TGCAGCGTTGCAGACAGCAACTATGGCTACACCTTC; CDR3aa: CSVADSNYGYTF
v_gene: TRBV5-1; d_gene: .; abundance: .; j_gene: TRBJ2-2; CDR3nt: TGCGCCAGCAGCTATACTAGGACCGGGGAGCTGTTTTTT; CDR3aa: CASSYTRTGELFF
v_gene: TRBV7-3; d_gene: TRBD2; abundance: few; j_gene: TRBJ2-6; CDR3nt: TGTGCCAGCAGGGGCGGGGGGCCTGGGGCCAACGTCCTGACTTTC; CDR3aa: CASRGGGPGANVLTF
v_gene: TRBV24-1; d_gene: .; abundance: few; j_gene: TRBJ2-5; CDR3nt: TGTGCCACCAGTGATTCCTTATGGGGGACCCAGTACTTC; CDR3aa: CATSDSLWGTQYF
v_gene: TRBV6-4; d_gene: TRBD1; abundance: .; j_gene: TRBJ2-1; CDR3nt: TGTGCCAGCAGCCGGGACAGGGACCCCTACAATGAGCAGTTCTTC; CDR3aa: CASSRDRDPYNEQFF
v_gene: TRBV4-1; d_gene: .; abundance: .; j_gene: TRBJ2-7; CDR3nt: TGCGCCAGCAGCCAAGAATCGGGGGGCCTTGTCTACGAGCAGTACTTC; CDR3aa: CASSQESGGLVYEQYF
v_gene: TRBV28; d_gene: .; abundance: few; j_gene: TRBJ1-2; CDR3nt: TGTGCCAGCAGTTTCTATATCCAGGGCAGAGATGGCTACACCTTC; CDR3aa: CASSFYIQGRDGYTF
v_gene: TRBV5-6; d_gene: .; abundance: few; j_gene: TRBJ2-7; CDR3nt: TGTGCCAGCAGCTTTGGAGGGGTTTCCTACGAGCAGTACTTC; CDR3aa: CASSFGGVSYEQYF
v_gene: TRBV28; d_gene: TRBD2; abundance: .; j_gene: TRBJ2-3; CDR3nt: TGTGCTTCGGGACTAGCGGGGGGAGATACGCAGTATTTT; CDR3aa: CASGLAGGDTQYF
v_gene: TRBV7-2; d_gene: .; abundance: few; j_gene: TRBJ2-5; CDR3nt: TGTGCCAGCAGCTGGAAGTTCCGGGACCACCAAGAGACCCAGTACTTC; CDR3aa: CASSWKFRDHQETQYF
v_gene: TRBV12-3/TRBV12-4; d_gene: .; abundance: .; j_gene: TRBJ2-4; CDR3nt: TGTGCCAGCAGTTTAGCGGGGGGGCCCAAAAACATTCAGTACTTC; CDR3aa: CASSLAGGPKNIQYF
v_gene: TRBV7-3; d_gene: .; abundance: .; j_gene: TRBJ2-1; CDR3nt: TGTGTCAGCAGCACCGCGGGGGCGTCATACAATGAGCAGTTCTTC; CDR3aa: CVSSTAGASYNEQFF
v_gene: TRBV10-1; d_gene: TRBD1; abundance: .; j_gene: TRBJ2-7; CDR3nt: TGCGCCAGCAGTGAATTTATCTCAGGGGGTAAGCAGTACTTC; CDR3aa: CASSEFISGGKQYF
v_gene: TRBV12-3/TRBV12-4; d_gene: .; abundance: many; j_gene: TRBJ1-1; CDR3nt: TGTGCCAGCACCACCGGAGGCGCGTCCATGAACACTGAAGCTTTCTTT; CDR3aa: CASTTGGASMNTEAFF
v_gene: TRBV19; d_gene: TRBD2; abundance: .; j_gene: TRBJ2-2; CDR3nt: TGTGCCAGTAGTAACTACCTTGGACTAGCGGGTGACTACACCGGGGAGCTGTTTTTT; CDR3aa: CASSNYLGLAGDYTGELFF
v_gene: TRBV28; d_gene: .; abundance: few; j_gene: TRBJ1-2; CDR3nt: TGTGCCAGCAGTTCGCCGACCGAGGACTATGGCTACACCTTC; CDR3aa: CASSSPTEDYGYTF
v_gene: TRBV19; d_gene: .; abundance: many; j_gene: TRBJ2-2; CDR3nt: TGTGCCAGTAGTATAAAGTGGGCCGACACCGGGGAGCTGTTTTTT; CDR3aa: CASSIKWADTGELFF
v_gene: TRBV4-1; d_gene: .; abundance: few; j_gene: TRBJ2-1; CDR3nt: TGCGCCAGCAGCCAGGAAGGGGGACAAGGGCTAGCGTTCAACAATGAGCAGTTCTTC; CDR3aa: CASSQEGGQGLAFNNEQFF
v_gene: TRBV20-1; d_gene: TRBD2; abundance: .; j_gene: TRBJ2-3; CDR3nt: TGCAGTGCTAGAGATCGCGGGGGGGCGTGGACAGATACGCAGTATTTT; CDR3aa: CSARDRGGAWTDTQYF
v_gene: TRBV5-4; d_gene: .; abundance: few; j_gene: TRBJ1-1; CDR3nt: TGTGCCAGCAGCGGGTGGGGGGCAAATGAAGCTTTCTTT; CDR3aa: CASSGWGANEAFF
v_gene: TRBV6-5; d_gene: TRBD2; abundance: few; j_gene: TRBJ2-2; CDR3nt: TGTGCCAGCAGTTACTCTACGGGGGGGCCTCACGGGGAGCTGTTTTTT; CDR3aa: CASSYSTGGPHGELFF
v_gene: TRBV7-9; d_gene: TRBD2; abundance: .; j_gene: TRBJ2-1; CDR3nt: TGTGCCAGCAGCTCTATAGCGGGGGGTCTATACAATGAGCAGTTCTTC; CDR3aa: CASSSIAGGLYNEQFF
v_gene: TRBV7-2; d_gene: TRBD1; abundance: many; j_gene: TRBJ1-1; CDR3nt: TGTGCCAGCAGCTTGACAGGGGACTACCCCCAAAACACTGAAGCTTTCTTT; CDR3aa: CASSLTGDYPQNTEAFF
v_gene: TRBV6-1; d_gene: .; abundance: few; j_gene: TRBJ1-5; CDR3nt: TGTGCCAGCACGGGGGGAGGGGGGCGCAGACAGCCCCAGCATTTT; CDR3aa: CASTGGGGRRQPQHF
v_gene: TRBV29-1; d_gene: .; abundance: many; j_gene: TRBJ1-1; CDR3nt: TGCAGCGTTGAAGGTTTTGGCAGGAACACTGAAGCTTTCTTT; CDR3aa: CSVEGFGRNTEAFF
v_gene: TRBV12-3/TRBV12-4; d_gene: .; abundance: few; j_gene: TRBJ1-2; CDR3nt: TGTGCCAGCAGCCACGATCAGGCAGTTAACACCTTC; CDR3aa: CASSHDQAVNTF
v_gene: TRBV6-2/TRBV6-3; d_gene: TRBD1; abundance: .; j_gene: TRBJ1-2; CDR3nt: TGTGCCAGCAGTTACCTAACGGGACAGGGCCTTGCTCTATATGGCTACACCTTC; CDR3aa: CASSYLTGQGLALYGYTF
v_gene: TRBV7-9; d_gene: .; abundance: .; j_gene: TRBJ1-1; CDR3nt: TGTGCCAGCAGCTTAGGACAGCGTCGCACTGAAGCTTTCTTT; CDR3aa: CASSLGQRRTEAFF
v_gene: TRBV28; d_gene: .; abundance: .; j_gene: TRBJ2-2; CDR3nt: TGTGCCAGCAGTTTCAAGGGTAACACCGGGGAGCTGTTTTTT; CDR3aa: CASSFKGNTGELFF
v_gene: TRBV20-1; d_gene: .; abundance: .; j_gene: TRBJ2-5; CDR3nt: TGCAGTGCGCTACTAGCTTCCTCATTAGGGGAGACCCAGTACTTC; CDR3aa: CSALLASSLGETQYF
v_gene: TRBV29-1; d_gene: TRBD2; abundance: .; j_gene: TRBJ2-3; CDR3nt: TGCAGCGTTGAAGATGGAGGGCGGGGGGGCGCAGATACGCAGTATTTT; CDR3aa: CSVEDGGRGGADTQYF
v_gene: TRBV19; d_gene: TRBD1; abundance: many; j_gene: TRBJ2-3; CDR3nt: TGTGCCAGTAGTGCACCGGGACAGGGGATGGAAGATACGCAGTATTTT; CDR3aa: CASSAPGQGMEDTQYF
v_gene: TRBV7-2; d_gene: .; abundance: many; j_gene: TRBJ1-2; CDR3nt: TGTGCCAGCAGCTTAGCTGAGGAGGGGAGCTCCCATGGCTACACCTTC; CDR3aa: CASSLAEEGSSHGYTF
v_gene: TRBV7-6; d_gene: TRBD1; abundance: .; j_gene: TRBJ1-2; CDR3nt: TGTGCCAGCGGCTTAGCGGGACAGGGGGTCTATGGCTACACCTTC; CDR3aa: CASGLAGQGVYGYTF
v_gene: TRBV20-1; d_gene: .; abundance: few; j_gene: TRBJ2-2; CDR3nt: TGCAGTGCTAGCGGACCGAACACCGGGGAGCTGTTTTTT; CDR3aa: CSASGPNTGELFF
v_gene: TRBV6-6; d_gene: .; abundance: .; j_gene: TRBJ1-2; CDR3nt: TGTGCCAGCAGTTACTCTCCATCCCTCTATGGCTACACCTTC; CDR3aa: CASSYSPSLYGYTF
v_gene: TRBV2; d_gene: .; abundance: few; j_gene: TRBJ2-1; CDR3nt: TGTGCCGTTGACTCGGGGCCGGCCGTCTTC; CDR3aa: CAVDSGPAVF
v_gene: TRBV19; d_gene: TRBD2; abundance: few; j_gene: TRBJ2-1; CDR3nt: TGTGCCAGTAACCCGACTAGCGGGGGCCACTACAATGAGCAGTTCTTC; CDR3aa: CASNPTSGGHYNEQFF
v_gene: TRBV12-3/TRBV12-4; d_gene: .; abundance: .; j_gene: TRBJ1-6; CDR3nt: TGTGCCAGCAGTTTAGGGGGACATTTCAATTCACCCCTCCACTTT; CDR3aa: CASSLGGHFNSPLHF
v_gene: TRBV28; d_gene: .; abundance: .; j_gene: TRBJ2-3; CDR3nt: TGTGCCAGCAGCCCATCCCTCAGCACAGATACGCAGTATTTT; CDR3aa: CASSPSLSTDTQYF
v_gene: TRBV12-3/TRBV12-4; d_gene: .; abundance: .; j_gene: TRBJ2-1; CDR3nt: TGTGCCAGCAGTCCCCTCGTCTCGGGGAATGAGCAGTTCTTC; CDR3aa: CASSPLVSGNEQFF
v_gene: TRBV4-2; d_gene: .; abundance: .; j_gene: TRBJ1-1; CDR3nt: TGTGCCAGCAGCCAAGACAGGACAAGAGAAGCTTTCTTT; CDR3aa: CASSQDRTREAFF
v_gene: TRBV24-1; d_gene: TRBD2; abundance: .; j_gene: TRBJ2-3; CDR3nt: TGTGCCACCAGTGATAACGGGGGGGGGCAGTATTTT; CDR3aa: CATSDNGGGQYF